One sample yielded the 4 T cell receptor beta chains listed below, sequenced in a study of shared clonotypes between healthy human individuals. CD45RO-negative CD8 cells positively selected for CCR7 made up the naive population, which excluded terminally differentiated effector memory CD45RA+ cells. Repertoires were generated with immunoSEQ multiplex PCR, while TCRdb's copy carries only in-frame clones and drops some. The sample includes around 2,000,000 clones, about 93% of them seen just once. The sample comprised naive CD8+ T cells from PBMCs. These TCRs come from a man aged 18 to 29 in good health. Some clones in this sample may be carry-over from other donors' samples.

There are a few counts of this clone. This sequence joins TRBV5-6 and TRBJ1-1; 11 bases map to TRBD1. The V segment lost 3 bases and the J segment 4 bases; nucleotides outside the gene matches: 8. The CDR3 is 16 amino acids. The germline V gene has CDR1 SGHDT and CDR2 YYEEEE. The CDR3 DNA is TGTGCCAGCAGCTGGGGACAGGGGGTCGAAGGCACTGAAGCTTTCTTT. Translating gives CASSWGQGVEGTEAFF.

On this clone: This sample includes further DNA sequences coding for the same CDR3. The V and J genes are TRBV9 and TRBJ2-7; D may be TRBD1 (6 bases). The CDR3 runs 12 residues. Deletions cut 5 bases from V and 3 bases from J, with 9 bases between. Germline V CDR1 and CDR2: SGDLS, YYNGEE. The CDR3 nucleotides read TGTGCCAGCAGTCGGGACAACTACGAGCAGTACTTC. Its protein product is CASSRDNYEQYF.

V gene TRBV5-1 combines with J gene TRBJ2-1; D is undetermined. The CDR3 sequence is 14 residues long. Germline CDR1 is SGHRS and CDR2 is YFSETQ. Trimming shortened V by 0 bases and J by 8 bases, and 12 bases separated the two germline ends. The CDR3 bases are TGCGCCAGCAGCTTGGGCTGGGGTAGAGATGAGCAGTTCTTC. Encoded protein: CASSLGWGRDEQFF.

The chain is built from TRBV27 and TRBJ2-3; weak D call: TRBD1 (6 bases). CDR3 length: 18 residues. Between the trimmed V and J ends, which lost 3 bases and 1 base, there was a span of 20 bases. Germline CDR1 reads MNHEY; CDR2 reads SMNVEV (reference sequence). The CDR3 reads CASSFLFGGGLGTDTQYF. CDR3 coding DNA: TGTGCCAGCAGTTTCCTTTTTGGGGGCGGGCTGGGCACAGATACGCAGTATTTT.